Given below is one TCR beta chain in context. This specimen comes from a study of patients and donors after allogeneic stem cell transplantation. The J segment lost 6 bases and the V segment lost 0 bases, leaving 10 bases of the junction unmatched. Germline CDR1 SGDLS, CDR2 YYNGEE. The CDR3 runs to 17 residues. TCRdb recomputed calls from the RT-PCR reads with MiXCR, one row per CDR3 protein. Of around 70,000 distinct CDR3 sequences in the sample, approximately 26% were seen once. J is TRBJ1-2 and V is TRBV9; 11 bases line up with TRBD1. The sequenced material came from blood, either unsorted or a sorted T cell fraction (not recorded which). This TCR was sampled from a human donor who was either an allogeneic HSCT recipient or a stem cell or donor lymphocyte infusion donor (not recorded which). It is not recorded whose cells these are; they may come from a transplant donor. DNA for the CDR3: TGTGCCAGCAGCGTAGGGGTCGGACAGGGGGCAGTAGATGGCTACACCTTC. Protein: CASSVGVGQGAVDGYTF. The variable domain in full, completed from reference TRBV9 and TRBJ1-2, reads DSGVTQTPKHLITATGQRVTLRCSPRSGDLSVYWYQQSLDQGLQFLIQYYNGEERAKGNILERFSAQQFPDLHSELNLSSLELGDSALYFCASSVGVGQGAVDGYTFGSGTRLTVV.